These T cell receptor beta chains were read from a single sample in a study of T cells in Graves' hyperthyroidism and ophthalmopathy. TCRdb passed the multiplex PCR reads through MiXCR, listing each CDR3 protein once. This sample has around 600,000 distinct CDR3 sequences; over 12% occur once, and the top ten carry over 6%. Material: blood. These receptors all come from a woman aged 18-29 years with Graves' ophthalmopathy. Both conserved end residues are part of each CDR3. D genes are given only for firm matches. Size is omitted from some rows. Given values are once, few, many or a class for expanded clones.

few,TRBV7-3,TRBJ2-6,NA,CASSFLHSGANVLTF,TGTGCCAGCAGCTTTTTGCACTCTGGGGCCAACGTCCTGACTTTC
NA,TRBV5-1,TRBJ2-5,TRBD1,CASSSAGTGARETQYF,TGCGCCAGCAGCTCAGCCGGGACAGGGGCGCGAGAGACCCAGTACTTC
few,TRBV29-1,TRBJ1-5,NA,CSVRTDSNQPQHF,TGCAGCGTCCGGACAGATAGCAATCAGCCCCAGCATTTT
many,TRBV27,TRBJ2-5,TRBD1,CATTSGTGGRETQYF,TGTGCCACCACATCCGGGACAGGGGGCCGGGAGACCCAGTACTTC
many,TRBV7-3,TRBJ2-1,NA,CASSSPGSTGEQFF,TGTGCCAGCAGCTCTCCGGGATCCACGGGGGAGCAGTTCTTC
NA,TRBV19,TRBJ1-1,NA,CASSSWGGDEAFF,TGTGCCAGTAGTAGCTGGGGGGGGGATGAAGCTTTCTTT
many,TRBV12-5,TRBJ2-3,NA,CASGFSGTDTQYF,TGTGCTAGTGGTTTCAGTGGCACAGATACGCAGTATTTT
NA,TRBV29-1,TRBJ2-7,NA,CSVERRGEQYF,TGCAGCGTCGAACGCAGGGGTGAGCAGTACTTC
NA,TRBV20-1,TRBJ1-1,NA,CSATPAMNTEAFF,TGCAGTGCTACCCCCGCAATGAACACTGAAGCTTTCTTT
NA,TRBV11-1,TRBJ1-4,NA,CASSFGQNNEKLFF,TGTGCCAGCAGCTTTGGACAGAATAATGAAAAACTGTTTTTT
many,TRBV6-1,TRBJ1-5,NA,CASSATWNRVAQPQHF,TGTGCCAGCAGCGCGACTTGGAACAGGGTGGCGCAGCCCCAGCATTTT
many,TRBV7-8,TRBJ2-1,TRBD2,CASSAGLANEQFF,TGTGCCAGCAGCGCGGGACTAGCCAATGAGCAGTTCTTC
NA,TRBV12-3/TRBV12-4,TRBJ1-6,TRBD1,CASSRTGVNSPLHF,TGTGCCAGCAGTAGAACAGGGGTTAATTCACCCCTCCACTTT
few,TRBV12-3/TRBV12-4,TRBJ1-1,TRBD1,CASTGTGVGTEAFF,TGTGCCAGCACCGGGACAGGGGTGGGGACTGAAGCTTTCTTT
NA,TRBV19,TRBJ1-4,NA,CASSISRGEKLFF,TGTGCCAGTAGTATTTCGAGGGGGGAAAAACTGTTTTTT
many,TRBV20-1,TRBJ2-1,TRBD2,CSASPPSGREGGSHNEQFF,TGCAGTGCTAGCCCGCCTAGCGGGAGGGAGGGGGGATCCCACAATGAGCAGTTCTTC
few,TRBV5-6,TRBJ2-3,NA,CASSARQSTDTQYF,TGTGCCAGCAGCGCACGACAAAGCACAGATACGCAGTATTTT
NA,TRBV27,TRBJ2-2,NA,CASRTPPSTGELFF,TGTGCCAGCCGGACCCCTCCTAGTACCGGGGAGCTGTTTTTT
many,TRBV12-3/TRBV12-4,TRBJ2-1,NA,CASSLRAYNEQFF,TGTGCCAGCAGTTTGAGAGCATACAATGAGCAGTTCTTC
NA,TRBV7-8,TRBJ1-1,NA,CASSLGSLWTEAFF,TGTGCCAGCAGCCTGGGTTCTTTGTGGACTGAAGCTTTCTTT
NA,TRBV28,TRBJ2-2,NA,CASSNGIPNTGELFF,TGCGCCAGCAGTAATGGAATTCCGAACACCGGGGAGCTGTTTTTT
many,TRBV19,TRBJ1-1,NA,CASSGWNTEAFF,TGTGCCAGTAGTGGGTGGAACACTGAAGCTTTCTTT
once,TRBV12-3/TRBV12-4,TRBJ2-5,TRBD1,CASSLYGQGAGGETQYF,TGTGCCAGCAGCCTCTATGGACAGGGGGCTGGGGGAGAGACCCAGTACTTC
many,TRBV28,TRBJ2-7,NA,CASSFGYFEQYF,TGTGCCAGCAGTTTTGGTTATTTCGAGCAGTACTTC
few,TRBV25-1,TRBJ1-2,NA,CASSEVGDYGYTF,TGTGCCAGCAGTGAAGTCGGTGACTATGGCTACACCTTC
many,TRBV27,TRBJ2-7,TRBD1,CASSPPRNRGFYEQYF,TGTGCCAGCAGTCCACCCCGAAACAGGGGGTTCTACGAGCAGTACTTC
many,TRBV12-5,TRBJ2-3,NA,CASGLGQLADTQYF,TGTGCTAGTGGTTTGGGGCAGCTGGCAGATACGCAGTATTTT
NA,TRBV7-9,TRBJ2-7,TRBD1,CASSLGTGTAFGQSQYF,TGTGCCAGCAGCCTCGGCACTGGGACAGCCTTTGGACAGAGTCAGTACTTC
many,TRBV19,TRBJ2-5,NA,CASSIGTGYQETQYF,TGTGCCAGTAGTATAGGCACAGGGTATCAAGAGACCCAGTACTTC
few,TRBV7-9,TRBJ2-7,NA,CASSGEAYEQYF,TGTGCCAGCAGCGGGGAAGCCTACGAGCAGTACTTC
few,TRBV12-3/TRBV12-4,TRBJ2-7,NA,CASSFGVVPYEQYF,TGTGCCAGCAGTTTCGGGGTGGTCCCCTACGAGCAGTACTTC
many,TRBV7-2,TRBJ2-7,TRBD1,CASSYRTGRYEQYF,TGTGCCAGCAGCTACCGGACAGGGAGGTACGAGCAGTACTTC
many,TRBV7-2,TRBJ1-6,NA,CASRYTVAPLHF,TGTGCCAGCAGATACACAGTGGCACCCCTCCACTTT
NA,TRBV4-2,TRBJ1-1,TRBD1,CASSLGQGNVIEAFF,TGTGCCAGCAGCCTCGGACAGGGGAACGTTATTGAAGCTTTCTTT
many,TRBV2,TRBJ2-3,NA,CARGFGGAPTDTQYF,TGTGCCAGGGGATTTGGAGGGGCCCCCACAGATACGCAGTATTTT
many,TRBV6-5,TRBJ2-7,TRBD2,CASSYTSGSYEQYF,TGTGCCAGCAGTTACACTAGCGGGAGCTACGAGCAGTACTTC
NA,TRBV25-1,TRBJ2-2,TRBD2,CASSEWVAGGTGELFF,TGTGCCAGCAGTGAATGGGTAGCGGGAGGGACCGGGGAGCTGTTTTTT
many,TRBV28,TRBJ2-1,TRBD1,CASRNTGGTEQFF,TGTGCCAGCAGAAATACAGGGGGGACTGAGCAGTTCTTC
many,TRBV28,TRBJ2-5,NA,CASRSQVYQETQYF,TGTGCCAGCAGGTCACAGGTATACCAAGAGACCCAGTACTTC
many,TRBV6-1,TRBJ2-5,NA,CASASDAETQYF,TGTGCCAGCGCTAGTGATGCTGAGACCCAGTACTTC
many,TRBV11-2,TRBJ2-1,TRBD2,CASSLGASGRVPRAYNEQFF,TGTGCCAGCAGCTTAGGAGCTAGCGGGAGGGTCCCCAGAGCTTACAATGAGCAGTTCTTC
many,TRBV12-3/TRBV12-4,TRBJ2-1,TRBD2,CASSGLAGGNNEQFF,TGTGCCAGCAGTGGACTAGCGGGAGGGAATAATGAGCAGTTCTTC
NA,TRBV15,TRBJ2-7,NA,CATSPYRGPEQYF,TGTGCCACCAGCCCTTACCGGGGTCCCGAGCAGTACTTC
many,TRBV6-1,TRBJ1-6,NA,CASSRKRGADGSPLHF,TGTGCCAGCAGTCGTAAACGCGGGGCTGACGGTTCACCCCTCCACTTT
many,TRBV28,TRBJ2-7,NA,CASKQSPRQGYHEQYF,TGTGCCAGCAAACAATCCCCCCGCCAGGGGTATCACGAGCAGTACTTC
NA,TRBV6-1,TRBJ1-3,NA,CASRGTRTSGNTIYF,TGTGCCAGCAGAGGCACGCGTACCTCTGGAAACACCATATATTTT
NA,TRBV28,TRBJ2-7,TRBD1,CATTGTGATKSYEQYF,TGTGCCACCACCGGGACAGGGGCAACTAAAAGTTACGAGCAGTACTTC
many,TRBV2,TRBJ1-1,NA,CASSQEAGGNTEAFF,TGTGCCAGCAGTCAGGAGGCAGGAGGGAACACTGAAGCTTTCTTT
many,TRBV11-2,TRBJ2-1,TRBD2,CASSVSGRAKNEQFF,TGTGCCAGCAGCGTTAGCGGGAGGGCAAAGAATGAGCAGTTCTTC
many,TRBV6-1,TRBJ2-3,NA,CASSEFRVGRHTQYF,TGTGCCAGCAGTGAATTCAGGGTAGGGAGACATACGCAGTATTTT
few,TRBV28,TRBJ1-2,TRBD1,CASASSGTEFNYGYTF,TGTGCCAGCGCGAGCTCCGGGACAGAGTTTAACTATGGCTACACCTTC
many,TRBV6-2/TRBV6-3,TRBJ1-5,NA,CASSYRGFGNQPQHF,TGTGCCAGCAGTTACAGAGGGTTCGGCAATCAGCCCCAGCATTTT
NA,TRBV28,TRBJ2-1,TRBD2,CASSQTPLGTSGFSYNEQFF,TGTGCCAGCAGCCAAACCCCATTAGGGACTAGCGGGTTCTCCTACAATGAGCAGTTCTTC
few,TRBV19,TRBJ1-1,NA,CASTGARVGNTEAFF,TGTGCCAGTACGGGAGCACGGGTGGGGAACACTGAAGCTTTCTTT
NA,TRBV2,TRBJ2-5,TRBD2,CASSEAGGLAGGETQYF,TGTGCCAGCAGTGAAGCTGGGGGACTAGCGGGAGGAGAGACCCAGTACTTC
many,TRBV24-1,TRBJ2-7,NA,CATSDPHLYWESYEQYF,TGTGCCACCAGTGATCCGCATCTCTACTGGGAGTCCTACGAGCAGTACTTC
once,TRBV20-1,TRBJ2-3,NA,CSARGTSTGTDTQYF,TGCAGTGCTAGAGGGACCTCAACCGGCACAGATACGCAGTATTTT
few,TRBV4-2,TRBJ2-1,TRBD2,CASSQGTSGRVENEQFF,TGTGCCAGCAGCCAGGGGACTAGCGGGAGAGTGGAAAATGAGCAGTTCTTC
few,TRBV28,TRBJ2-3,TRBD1,CASRGQINQPQYF,TGTGCCAGCAGGGGACAGATTAATCAGCCCCAGTATTTT